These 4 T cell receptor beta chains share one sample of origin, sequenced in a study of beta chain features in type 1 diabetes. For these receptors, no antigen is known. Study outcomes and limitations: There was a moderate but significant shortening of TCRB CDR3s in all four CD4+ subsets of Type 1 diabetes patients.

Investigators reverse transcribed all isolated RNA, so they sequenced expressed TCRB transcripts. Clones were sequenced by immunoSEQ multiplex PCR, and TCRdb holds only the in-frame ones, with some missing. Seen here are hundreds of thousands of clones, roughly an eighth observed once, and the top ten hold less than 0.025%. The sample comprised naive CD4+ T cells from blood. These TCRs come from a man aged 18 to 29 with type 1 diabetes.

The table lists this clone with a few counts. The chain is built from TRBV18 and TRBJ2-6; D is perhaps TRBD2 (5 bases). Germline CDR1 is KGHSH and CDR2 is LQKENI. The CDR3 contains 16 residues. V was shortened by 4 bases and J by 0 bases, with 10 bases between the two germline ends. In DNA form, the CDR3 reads TGTGCCAGCTCACTTACCGGGAACTCTGGGGCCAACGTCCTGACTTTC. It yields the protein CASSLTGNSGANVLTF.

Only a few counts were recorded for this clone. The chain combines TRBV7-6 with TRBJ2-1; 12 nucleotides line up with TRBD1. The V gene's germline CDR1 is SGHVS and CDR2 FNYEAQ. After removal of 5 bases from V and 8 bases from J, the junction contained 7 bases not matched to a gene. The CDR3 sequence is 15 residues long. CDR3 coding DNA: TGTGCCAGCAGCCCGGGACAGGGGGCGCGCGATGAGCAGTTCTTC. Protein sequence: CASSPGQGARDEQFF.

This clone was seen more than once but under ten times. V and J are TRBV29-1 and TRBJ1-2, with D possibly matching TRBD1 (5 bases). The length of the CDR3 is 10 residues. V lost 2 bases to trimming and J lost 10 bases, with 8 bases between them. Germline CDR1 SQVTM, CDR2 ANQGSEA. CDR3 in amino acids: CSVETTDYTF. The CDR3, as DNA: TGCAGCGTTGAAACGACAGACTACACCTTC.

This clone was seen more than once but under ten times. The CDR3 coding sequence is TGTGCCAGCTCCCCTGAGGGGCTCCGGGTTTCCTACAATGAGCAGTTCTTC. Protein sequence: CASSPEGLRVSYNEQFF. The chain has TRBV18 and TRBJ2-1; D is tentatively TRBD1 or TRBD2 (5 bases each). There are 17 residues in the CDR3. V shed 6 bases and J shed 1 base, with 19 bases lying between them. The germline CDR1 and CDR2 sequences are KGHSH and LQKENI.